The 19 T cell receptor beta chains below come from one sample, sequenced in a study of blood T cell repertoires in COVID-19. The repertoire was sequenced with immunoSEQ multiplex PCR; TCRdb's copy has only in-frame clones and lacks some. The repertoire has 120,000 or so clones, about 79% of them found once; the top ten carry 16%. The specimen was peripheral blood. The receptors derive from a woman older than 75 with active or convalescent COVID-19.

This clone was seen only once. The chain recombines TRBV5-1 with TRBJ2-7, with D possibly TRBD2 on 7 matching bases. Deletions cut 4 bases from V and 0 bases from J, with 14 bases between. CDR1 is SGHRS, CDR2 YFSETQ, per germline. The CDR3 spans 15 residues. In nucleotides, the CDR3 is TGCGCCAGCAGCATGGGGGGGCCCCTCTCCTACGAGCAGTACTTC. It is translated as CASSMGGPLSYEQYF.

Concerning this clone: The junction does not match germline at one end; this may be a read error. The V gene is TRBV18, the J gene TRBJ1-1, with D perhaps TRBD1 (6 bases). Per germline, CDR1 KGHSH and CDR2 LQKENI. The CDR3 sequence is 14 residues long. The CDR3, as DNA: TGTGCCAGCTCATCACCGGACAGACGGACTGAAGCTTTCTTT. It yields the protein CASSSPDRRTEAFF.

The V gene is TRBV12-5, the J gene TRBJ2-1; TRBD2 matches 9 bases. CDR1 and CDR2 (germline): LGHNT, FRNRAP. Losses at the gene ends were 1 base for V and 3 bases for J; bases not matched to a gene: 1. The CDR3 is 15 residues long. CDR3 DNA: TGTGCTAGTGGTTTGGGGACTAGCGACTACAATGAGCAGTTCTTC. This translates into CASGLGTSDYNEQFF.

The chain is built from TRBV5-1 and TRBJ2-1, with D unclear. The V gene's germline CDR1 is SGHRS and CDR2 YFSETQ. V was trimmed by 3 bases and J by 7 bases, leaving 14 bases between them. CDR3 length equals 14 residues. The CDR3 is CASSSPERSNEQFF. The CDR3 DNA reads as TGCGCCAGCAGCTCCCCTGAGAGGTCGAATGAGCAGTTCTTC.

This rearrangement joins TRBV27 to TRBJ1-1; D is perhaps TRBD1 (5 bases). CDR1 is MNHEY and CDR2 is SMNVEV in the germline V gene (reference sequence). V was shortened by 5 bases and J by 5 bases, with 12 bases between the two germline ends. The CDR3 totals 13 residues. CDR3 residues: CASSGWGRTEAFF. CDR3 sequence (DNA): TGTGCCAGCAGTGGTTGGGGCCGGACTGAAGCTTTCTTT.

The J gene is TRBJ1-4, the V gene TRBV27, with a possible D match to TRBD1 (5 bases). V gave up 6 bases and J gave up 8 bases, with 10 bases separating them. CDR3 length: 12 amino acids. Germline-derived CDR1 and CDR2 are MNHEY and SMNVEV (reference sequence). CDR3 nucleotides: TGTGCCAGCAGCCAGGGTCGGGAAAAACTGTTTTTT. As protein: CASSQGREKLFF. Looking up the rest from reference TRBV27 and TRBJ1-4 gives the full variable domain: EAQVTQNPRYLITVTGKKLTVTCSQNMNHEYMSWYRQDPGLGLRQIYYSMNVEVTDKGDVPEGYKVSRKEKRNFPLILESPSPNQTSLYFCASSQGREKLFFGSGTQLSVL.

The DNA of the CDR3 is TGTGCCAGCAGCTTATATCTAGCGGGACCGGCCTACAATGAGCAGTTCTTC. Translating it yields CASSLYLAGPAYNEQFF. The chain employs TRBV7-8 and TRBJ2-1; 9 bases line up with TRBD2. The CDR3 is 17 amino acids. In germline, CDR1 is SGHVS, CDR2 FQNEAQ. V was clipped by 2 bases and J by 2 bases; unmatched bases: 7.

This chain uses TRBV5-4 with TRBJ1-5, with a weak D call TRBD1 (6 bases). Germline V gene data show CDR1 as SGHNT and CDR2 as YYREEE (reference sequence). The CDR3 is 16 residues long. Trimming shortened V by 0 bases and J by 0 bases, and 10 bases separated the two germline ends. The CDR3 protein is CASSLGGGSSNQPQHF. Here the CDR3 DNA reads TGTGCCAGCAGCTTGGGGGGGGGCAGTAGCAATCAGCCCCAGCATTTT.

V usage is TRBV25-1 and J usage is TRBJ2-1; D gene unclear. This CDR3 is built from 13 residues. Germline CDR1 reads MGHDK; CDR2 reads SYGVNS. The V end was cut by 7 bases, the J end by 2 bases, with 9 bases between. Here the CDR3 DNA reads TGTGCCAGCAAATGGCGGCCCTACAATGAGCAGTTCTTC. Translating gives CASKWRPYNEQFF. Looking up the rest from reference TRBV25-1 and TRBJ2-1 gives the full variable domain: EADIYQTPRYLVIGTGKKITLECSQTMGHDKMYWYQQDPGMELHLIHYSYGVNSTEKGDLSSESTVSRIRTEHFPLTLESARPSHTSQYLCASKWRPYNEQFFGPGTRLTVL.

The J gene is TRBJ2-1, the V gene TRBV5-1; 11 nucleotides match TRBD2. The CDR3 length is 17 residues. CDR1 SGHRS and CDR2 YFSETQ come from the germline V gene. The junction had 12 bases not matched to a gene; V was cut back by 5 bases and J by 5 bases. Written as DNA, the CDR3 is TGCGCCAGCAGTCCCCTTACTAGCGGGAGCAGCGACAATGAGCAGTTCTTC. Translated, it gives CASSPLTSGSSDNEQFF.

The chain joins TRBV9 to TRBJ2-2; D call uncertain. Trimming took off 0 bases at V and 4 bases at J, with 4 bases between the two ends. The CDR3 spans 13 residues. The germline V gene encodes CDR1 SGDLS and CDR2 YYNGEE. The CDR3 DNA is TGTGCCAGCAGCGTAGATCTCACCGGGGAGCTGTTTTTT. It encodes CASSVDLTGELFF.

A word on this clone: Other nucleotide sequences in the sample specify the same CDR3. The chain combines TRBV5-4 with TRBJ2-2; D gene uncertain. Germline CDR1 SGHNT, CDR2 YYREEE (reference sequence). This CDR3 has 15 amino acids. V was trimmed by 0 bases and J by 2 bases, leaving 8 bases between them. The CDR3 nucleotides read TGTGCCAGCAGCTTGGCGAACAGAAACACCGGGGAGCTGTTTTTT. This translates into CASSLANRNTGELFF.

The CDR3: CASSLAAISGEQYF. DNA of the CDR3: TGTGCCAGCAGCTTAGCGGCGATATCGGGCGAGCAGTACTTC. The chain carries TRBV7-9 and TRBJ2-7; D call uncertain. Trimming removed 0 bases at V and 6 bases at J, with 12 bases between. Germline V gene data show CDR1 as SEHNR and CDR2 as FQNEAQ (reference sequence). CDR3 size: 14 residues.

The chain carries TRBV2 and TRBJ1-2; 8 bases are a match to TRBD1. The ends lost 6 bases at V and 7 bases at J; junction bases unmatched: 7. In germline, CDR1 is SNHLY, CDR2 FYNNEI. The CDR3 is 13 residues long. The CDR3 DNA sequence: TGTGCCAGCAGGGACAGGGCATCTCTTGGCTACACCTTC. Residues: CASRDRASLGYTF.

This clone was detected a few times. The rearrangement links TRBV15 to TRBJ1-1, with a possible D match to TRBD1 (6 bases). Per germline, CDR1 LNHNV and CDR2 YYDKDF (reference sequence). Trimming pared 3 bases from V and 0 bases from J, leaving 11 bases between. The CDR3 is 15 amino acids. The CDR3 bases are TGTGCCACCAGCAGCGAAGGGGGGGTGAACACTGAAGCTTTCTTT. Protein: CATSSEGGVNTEAFF.

The count of this clone is one. The chain links TRBV5-4 to TRBJ1-1, with TRBD1 matching 7 bases. The CDR3 totals 15 residues. V gave up 0 bases and J gave up 3 bases; unmatched junction bases: 5. Germline V gene lookup returns CDR1 SGHNT and CDR2 YYREEE (reference sequence). CDR3 amino acids: CASSLAAGGYTEAFF. The CDR3 DNA sequence: TGTGCCAGCAGCTTGGCGGCAGGGGGGTACACTGAAGCTTTCTTT.

The V gene is TRBV7-9, the J gene TRBJ2-1; D is perhaps TRBD1 (5 bases). V lost 4 bases and J lost 8, with 12 bases in between. Germline V gene data show CDR1 as SEHNR and CDR2 as FQNEAQ (reference sequence). This CDR3 is 13 amino acids long. CDR3 protein: CASSSRGADEQFF. The CDR3 coding sequence is TGTGCCAGCAGCTCTAGGGGCGCGGATGAGCAGTTCTTC.

This clone was picked up a small number of times. The chain links TRBV11-2 to TRBJ1-2, with D unresolved. The CDR3 is made up of 14 amino acids. Trimming pared 6 bases from V and 2 bases from J, leaving 13 bases between. Germline V gene sequence: CDR1 SGHAT, CDR2 FQNNGV. CDR3 region: CASRSWRQNYGYTF. CDR3 nucleotides: TGTGCCAGCAGGAGCTGGCGACAAAACTATGGCTACACCTTC.

This clone has only a few counts. The V and J genes are TRBV7-9 and TRBJ2-7, with TRBD2 identical over 7 bases. V was clipped by 4 bases and J by 3 bases; unmatched bases: 6. The CDR3 has 14 amino acids. CDR1 and CDR2 from the germline V gene are SEHNR and FQNEAQ (reference sequence). Written as DNA, the CDR3 is TGTGCCAGCAGCTCCGGACTAGGACGCTACGAGCAGTACTTC. Its protein is CASSSGLGRYEQYF.